The rows below give T cell receptor beta chains drawn from one sample of a study of human T cells and chemical hapten exposure. TCRdb independently ran MiXCR on the RACE reads; one entry per CDR3 protein. The sample lists 85,000 to 100,000 distinct CDR3 sequences; around 10% were seen once. The sample here was whole blood, taken in connection with sensitization to the hapten diphenylcyclopropenone (DPC). These receptors all stem from a man between 40 and 49 years old with alopecia areata. Some clones in this sample may be carry-over from other donors' samples. CDR3s include the opening cysteine and the closing phenylalanine or tryptophan. Fields, in order: clone size, CDR3 length, V gene, D gene, J gene, CDR3 protein, CDR3 DNA. D genes are given only for firm matches. Rows give clone size only sometimes, using once, few, many, or a class for an expanded clone.

many	15	TRBV9	-	TRBJ2-5	CASSVAGRIQETQYF	TGTGCCAGCAGCGTAGCAGGTCGGATCCAAGAGACCCAGTACTTC
few	15	TRBV3-1	-	TRBJ2-5	CASSQNQDSQETQYF	TGTGCCAGCAGCCAAAACCAGGACAGCCAAGAGACCCAGTACTTC
-	17	TRBV11-2	-	TRBJ2-6	CASSLIGMGSGANVLTF	TGTGCCAGCAGCCTGATTGGAATGGGCTCTGGGGCCAACGTCCTGACTTTC
few	14	TRBV15	-	TRBJ2-7	CATSRALYSYEQYF	TGTGCCACCAGCAGAGCTCTATACTCCTACGAGCAGTACTTC
few	13	TRBV3-1	-	TRBJ2-2	CASSQAREGELFF	TGTGCCAGCAGCCAAGCTCGGGAGGGGGAGCTGTTTTTT
few	15	TRBV10-3	-	TRBJ2-1	CAISEEGPSYNEQFF	TGTGCCATCAGTGAAGAGGGGCCCTCCTACAATGAGCAGTTCTTC
few	13	TRBV19	-	TRBJ1-2	CASSIRDPVGYTF	TGTGCCAGTAGTATCAGGGATCCAGTTGGCTACACCTTC
few	14	TRBV5-1	-	TRBJ2-5	CASSLVVYQETQYF	TGCGCCAGCAGCTTGGTGGTGTACCAAGAGACCCAGTACTTC
-	14	TRBV6-6	TRBD1	TRBJ1-1	CASSYSFQGTAAFF	TGTGCCAGCAGTTACTCGTTCCAGGGGACAGCAGCTTTCTTT
-	12	TRBV7-2	-	TRBJ2-3	CASSLRPAPQYF	TGTGCCAGCAGCCTCCGGCCCGCCCCGCAGTATTTT
many	17	TRBV4-3	-	TRBJ2-2	CASSQAVRASNTGELFF	TGCGCCAGCAGCCAAGCCGTCCGGGCCTCGAACACCGGGGAGCTGTTTTTT
-	15	TRBV6-5	-	TRBJ2-2	CASSSGQGLAGELFF	TGTGCCAGCAGTTCGGGTCAGGGGTTGGCCGGGGAGCTGTTTTTT
-	15	TRBV19	-	TRBJ1-3	CASSIGPGNGNTIYF	TGTGCCAGTAGTATAGGGCCGGGTAACGGAAACACCATATATTTT
few	14	TRBV14	-	TRBJ1-1	CASSQMGQNTEAFF	TGTGCCAGCAGCCAAATGGGACAGAACACTGAAGCTTTCTTT
few	17	TRBV11-1	-	TRBJ2-2	CASSFPLGGLNTGELFF	TGTGCCAGCAGCTTCCCCTTGGGCGGTCTGAACACCGGGGAGCTGTTTTTT
many	15	TRBV28	-	TRBJ1-1	CASSLQQGMNTEAFF	TGTGCCAGCAGTTTACAACAGGGAATGAACACTGAAGCTTTCTTT
few	13	TRBV7-2	-	TRBJ2-5	CASSHRVVETQYF	TGTGCCAGCAGCCATAGGGTGGTAGAGACCCAGTACTTC
many	15	TRBV20-1	-	TRBJ2-3	CSARDRWTSTDTQYF	TGCAGTGCTAGAGATCGCTGGACCAGCACAGATACGCAGTATTTT
-	14	TRBV12-3/TRBV12-4	TRBD2	TRBJ2-5	CASSPASGTETQYF	TGTGCCAGCAGCCCGGCCAGCGGGACAGAGACCCAGTACTTC
many	15	TRBV28	-	TRBJ2-7	CASSPTHSVGGEQYF	TGTGCCAGCAGCCCAACCCACTCAGTGGGAGGCGAGCAGTACTTC
many	13	TRBV7-9	-	TRBJ1-5	CASSLVGNQPQHF	TGTGCCAGCAGCTTAGTTGGCAATCAGCCCCAGCATTTT
-	18	TRBV4-1	TRBD1	TRBJ2-6	CASSLERQGSSGANVLTF	TGCGCCAGCAGCCTCGAACGACAGGGTTCCTCGGGGGCCAACGTCCTGACTTTC
few	14	TRBV9	-	TRBJ1-2	CASSVGPASDGYTF	TGTGCCAGCAGCGTAGGCCCAGCGTCTGATGGCTACACCTTC
few	13	TRBV10-3	TRBD1	TRBJ1-5	CATGQGGNQPQHF	TGTGCCACCGGACAGGGGGGCAATCAGCCCCAGCATTTT
few	13	TRBV12-3/TRBV12-4	-	TRBJ1-1	CASSFGGGTEAFF	TGTGCCAGCAGTTTTGGGGGGGGTACTGAAGCTTTCTTT
-	14	TRBV29-1	TRBD1	TRBJ2-5	CSVVQGAQRETQYF	TGCAGCGTTGTGCAGGGGGCGCAGAGAGAGACCCAGTACTTC
-	11	TRBV30	-	TRBJ2-7	CAWSTSHEQYF	TGTGCCTGGAGTACTAGCCACGAGCAGTACTTC
-	16	TRBV6-6	-	TRBJ1-1	CASSYGPGREWTEAFF	TGTGCCAGCAGTTACGGGCCCGGGAGGGAATGGACTGAAGCTTTCTTT
-	13	TRBV29-1	-	TRBJ1-1	CSVEVDPATEAFF	TGCAGCGTTGAGGTAGACCCCGCTACTGAAGCTTTCTTT
few	15	TRBV20-1	TRBD2	TRBJ2-7	CSASHLAGGPHEQYF	TGCAGTGCTAGTCACCTAGCGGGAGGGCCCCACGAGCAGTACTTC
-	13	TRBV7-9	TRBD1	TRBJ1-1	CASSLWGQDEAFF	TGTGCCAGCAGCTTATGGGGACAGGATGAAGCTTTCTTT
many	12	TRBV7-9	-	TRBJ2-7	CASSKSSYEQYF	TGTGCCAGCAGCAAAAGTTCCTACGAGCAGTACTTC
few	14	TRBV6-2/TRBV6-3	-	TRBJ1-1	CASSYSLKNTEAFF	TGTGCCAGCAGTTACAGCCTGAAGAACACTGAAGCTTTCTTT
many	14	TRBV7-2	-	TRBJ2-4	CASSLMGTKNIQYF	TGTGCCAGCAGCTTAATGGGCACCAAAAACATTCAGTACTTC
few	15	TRBV4-3	-	TRBJ1-5	CASSQDAFSPEFQHF	TGCGCCAGCAGCCAAGACGCGTTTTCCCCCGAATTTCAGCATTTT
many	16	TRBV19	TRBD1	TRBJ1-2	CASSPWTGGAEYGYTF	TGTGCCAGTAGCCCTTGGACAGGGGGCGCTGAGTATGGCTACACCTTC
-	15	TRBV12-3/TRBV12-4	-	TRBJ2-6	CASSLYSSGANVLTF	TGTGCCAGCAGTTTATACAGCTCTGGGGCCAACGTCCTGACTTTC
few	15	TRBV6-5	-	TRBJ1-1	CASSYSIQGSTEAFF	TGTGCCAGCAGTTACTCGATTCAGGGAAGCACTGAAGCTTTCTTT
many	15	TRBV2	TRBD1	TRBJ1-2	CASNHIGTGGDGYTF	TGTGCCAGCAACCATATCGGGACAGGGGGCGATGGCTACACCTTC
few	15	TRBV20-1	TRBD1	TRBJ2-4	CSASTQGGAKNIQYF	TGCAGTGCTAGTACACAGGGGGGAGCCAAAAACATTCAGTACTTC